This entry lists 12 T cell receptor beta chains sequenced from one sample in a study of T-cell reconstitution after alpha-beta-depleted transplantation in children. Molecular barcoding with unique molecular identifiers was used for the TCRbeta library. TCRdb recomputed calls from the PCR reads with MiXCR, one row per CDR3 protein. The data contain about 500,000 distinct CDR3 sequences, approximately 29% of them singletons. The material was PBMCs from the stem cell graft donor, obtained from the stem cell graft. The receptors shown here come from a human donor who donated a stem cell graft to a child with aplastic anemia.

This clonotype came up a few times. The chain employs TRBV7-9 and TRBJ2-7, with 12 bases identical to TRBD2. The J segment lost 1 base and the V segment lost 0 bases, leaving 1 base of the junction unmatched. From germline, CDR1 is SEHNR and CDR2 FQNEAQ (reference sequence). This CDR3 region has 16 residues. The CDR3: CASSLALAGGSYEQYV. The CDR3 DNA sequence: TGTGCCAGCAGCTTAGCTCTAGCGGGAGGGTCCTACGAGCAGTACGTC.

The chain carries TRBV5-1 and TRBJ1-1; TRBD1 agrees at 9 bases. Germline V gene sequence: CDR1 SGHRS, CDR2 YFSETQ. J gave up 1 base and V 3 bases, and 10 bases lay outside the gene matches. This CDR3 has 17 amino acids. The CDR3 DNA reads as TGCGCCAGCAGCTGGGGGATCACAGGGGGCGAGAACACTGAAGCTTTCTTT. Translating it yields CASSWGITGGENTEAFF.

V usage is TRBV6-2 or TRBV6-3 and J usage is TRBJ1-1, with TRBD1 matching 7 bases. V lost 6 bases, J lost 5 bases, and 3 bases stayed unmatched. Looked up from germline, CDR1 is MNHEY and CDR2 is SVGEGT. The CDR3 runs 12 residues. CDR3 sequence reads: CASSHRGTEAFF. The CDR3 region has the DNA TGTGCCAGCAGCCACAGGGGTACTGAAGCTTTCTTT.

This clonotype appeared a few times. The rearrangement joins TRBV12-3 or TRBV12-4 to TRBJ1-5; 9 bases are shared with TRBD1. V was pared by 5 bases and J by 9 bases, with 8 bases of the junction left unmatched. The CDR3 runs 14 residues. The CDR3: CASSPGQGSGPQHF. In DNA form, the CDR3 reads TGTGCCAGCAGTCCGGGACAGGGCTCAGGGCCCCAGCATTTT.

This clonotype has only a few counts. The chain has TRBV20-1 and TRBJ2-7, with D possibly matching TRBD2 (6 bases). The V end lost 1 base, the J end lost 6 bases, and 13 bases lay between the germline ends. Germline CDR1 DFQATT, CDR2 SNEGSKA (reference sequence). The CDR3 totals 13 residues. The CDR3 region is CSARGGLASEQYF. CDR3 in DNA: TGCAGTGCTAGAGGAGGCCTAGCGAGCGAGCAGTACTTC.

The chain has TRBV28 and TRBJ2-7; 7 positions match TRBD1. The CDR3 totals 14 residues. V gave up 6 bases and J gave up 2 bases; unmatched junction bases: 7. Germline V gene lookup returns CDR1 MDHEN and CDR2 SYDVKM. The CDR3 loop is CASRKGTAPYEQYF. In DNA, the CDR3 is TGTGCCAGCAGGAAAGGGACAGCTCCCTACGAGCAGTACTTC. The full variable domain, in which reference TRBV28 and TRBJ2-7 provide the parts outside the CDR3, is DVKVTQSSRYLVKRTGEKVFLECVQDMDHENMFWYRQDPGLGLRLIYFSYDVKMKEKGDIPEGYSVSREKKERFSLILESASTNQTSMYLCASRKGTAPYEQYFGPGTRLTVT.

The rearrangement uses TRBV20-1 and TRBJ2-2; D uncertain. Deletions cut 1 base from V and 1 base from J, with 10 bases between. There are 15 residues in the CDR3. CDR1 and CDR2 from the germline V gene are DFQATT and SNEGSKA (reference sequence). In DNA form, the CDR3 reads TGCAGTGCTAGAGCTAATAACAGGAACACCGGGGAGCTGTTTTTT. Translation: CSARANNRNTGELFF.

V is TRBV9 and J is TRBJ2-3, with D possibly TRBD2 on 7 matching bases. The CDR3 consists of 16 residues. Looked up from germline, CDR1 is SGDLS and CDR2 is YYNGEE. V shed 4 bases and J shed 4 bases, with 19 bases lying between them. The CDR3 nucleotides are TGTGCCAGCAGCCCCGGTCGGGGGGCGGCCGCAGATACGCAGTATTTT. Translating it yields CASSPGRGAAADTQYF.

The V gene is TRBV12-3 or TRBV12-4, the J gene TRBJ2-1; perhaps TRBD1 as D (6 bases). V was trimmed by 2 bases and J by 6 bases, leaving 14 bases between them. The CDR3 spans 15 residues. The CDR3 sequence is CASSLIGGPLNEQFF. For the CDR3, the DNA is TGTGCCAGCAGTTTAATAGGGGGACCCCTCAATGAGCAGTTCTTC.

The sample holds one count of this clonotype. This chain links TRBV5-6 with TRBJ1-5, with a tentative D call TRBD1 (5 bases). V lost 7 bases to trimming and J lost 5 bases, with 19 bases between them. The length of the CDR3 is 15 residues. CDR1 is SGHDT, CDR2 YYEEEE, per germline. The CDR3 DNA reads as TGTGCCAGCTCGGGTCGGGGCGGACTGTATCAGCCCCAGCATTTT. This translates into CASSGRGGLYQPQHF.

The chain couples TRBV30 to TRBJ2-1; 7 positions agree with TRBD2. The CDR3 has 11 amino acids. V shed 4 bases, J shed 10 bases, and the junction held 4 bases outside the gene matches. Germline V gives CDR1 GTSNPN, CDR2 SVGIG (reference sequence). The CDR3 region has the DNA TGTGCCTGGAAGATGACTAGCGAGCAGTTCTTC. Translation gives CAWKMTSEQFF.

This rearrangement joins TRBV19 to TRBJ1-2, with TRBD1 as a possible D gene (6 bases). Trimming shortened V by 8 bases and J by 1 base, and 14 bases separated the two germline ends. Germline lookup yields CDR1 LNHDA and CDR2 SQIVND (reference sequence). The CDR3 sequence is 14 residues long. Here the CDR3 DNA reads TGTGCCAGTGGGAGACAGGAGATTAACTATGGCTACACCTTC. This translates into CASGRQEINYGYTF.